One and the same sample provided the 13 T cell receptor beta chains below, sequenced in a study of blood T cell repertoires in COVID-19. The method was immunoSEQ multiplex PCR; TCRdb's version includes in-frame clones alone and lacks a portion of them. The data show about 49,000 clones, 87% seen once. Sequenced sample: peripheral blood. These receptors came from a woman of 80 years or more with COVID-19, enrolled during active disease.

The chain has TRBV25-1 and TRBJ2-1, with 7 positions matching TRBD2. Germline trimming cut 4 bases from V and 1 base from J; bases unmatched to any gene: 13. CDR1 and CDR2 from the germline V gene are MGHDK and SYGVNS. The CDR3 is 18 amino acids. The CDR3 nucleotides read TGTGCCAGCAGTGGGGGGGGTACTAGCGCCGGGTCCTACAATGAGCAGTTCTTC. Amino acids: CASSGGGTSAGSYNEQFF.

The chain has TRBV2 and TRBJ2-3; 8 positions match TRBD2. CDR3 length: 17 amino acids. The V segment lost 7 bases and the J segment 2 bases; nucleotides outside the gene matches: 14. Germline V CDR1 and CDR2: SNHLY, FYNNEI. Written as DNA, the CDR3 is TGTGCCAGCAATTGGCGCGGGGGGTCTGTATCCACAGATACGCAGTATTTT. This encodes CASNWRGGSVSTDTQYF.

Note on this clone: One end of the junction does not line up with germline, which may come from a read error. The V and J genes are TRBV7-2 and TRBJ1-5; 8 bases align to TRBD1. CDR3 size: 14 residues. Germline CDR1 SGHTA, CDR2 FQGNSA. CDR3: CASSPDRDHTAQDF. Written as DNA, the CDR3 is TGTGCCAGCAGCCCGGACAGGGATCACACGGCGCAGGATTTT.

The rearrangement uses TRBV28 and TRBJ2-7; TRBD2 aligns across 12 bases. In germline, CDR1 is MDHEN, CDR2 SYDVKM. V dropped 2 bases and J dropped 0; count of bases not matched to a gene: 2. The length of the CDR3 is 16 residues. The CDR3 spells CASSLMTSGSSYEQYF. Here the CDR3 DNA reads TGTGCCAGCAGTTTAATGACTAGCGGGAGCTCCTACGAGCAGTACTTC.

The gene calls are TRBV11-2 and TRBJ1-2; perhaps TRBD1 as D (6 bases). Germline V lookup: CDR1 SGHAT, CDR2 FQNNGV. Deletions cut 4 bases from V and 5 bases from J, with 8 bases between. This CDR3 is built from 12 residues. The CDR3 loop reads CASSSTGYGYTF. Here the CDR3 DNA reads TGTGCCAGCAGCTCCACAGGGTATGGCTACACCTTC.

The chain is built from TRBV24-1 and TRBJ1-2; D is ambiguous. The CDR3 is 13 residues long. Trimming left V 5 bases short and J 4 bases short, with 10 bases between. CDR1 and CDR2 from the germline V gene are KGHDR and SFDVKD. CDR3 loop: CATSVIRVYGYTF. The CDR3 DNA reads TGTGCCACCAGTGTGATTCGGGTCTATGGCTACACCTTC.

The chain uses TRBV6-5 and TRBJ2-3, with D tentatively TRBD2 (7 bases). CDR1 is MNHEY, CDR2 SVGAGI, per germline. The CDR3 sequence is 13 residues long. Trimming took 6 bases from V and 6 from J, leaving 13 bases between them. The CDR3 reads CASSEGRGDTQYF. CDR3 DNA sequence: TGTGCCAGCAGCGAGGGGAGGGGGGATACGCAGTATTTT.

The J gene is TRBJ1-2, the V gene TRBV6-5; 7 bases fit TRBD1. CDR1 is MNHEY and CDR2 is SVGAGI in the germline V gene. V shed 11 bases and J 4 bases; nucleotides not matched to a gene: 10. The CDR3 loop spans 13 amino acids. Written as DNA, the CDR3 is TGTGCCGGACACCAGACAGGGATCTATGGCTACACCTTC. Amino acid sequence: CAGHQTGIYGYTF.

The chain couples TRBV28 to TRBJ2-5; tentatively, D is TRBD2 (5 bases). With 5 bases removed from V and 2 bases from J, the gap between germline ends came to 15 bases. This CDR3 has 15 residues. Germline CDR1 is MDHEN and CDR2 is SYDVKM. CDR3 in DNA: TGTGCCAGCAGTGAGGTTGGCGGAGGTCAAGAGACCCAGTACTTC. This encodes CASSEVGGGQETQYF.

The CDR3 protein is CASMTGHNEQFF. For the CDR3, the DNA is TGTGCCAGCATGACGGGTCACAATGAGCAGTTCTTC. The J gene is TRBJ2-1, the V gene TRBV27; D is undetermined. The CDR3 has 12 amino acids. CDR1 is MNHEY, CDR2 SMNVEV, per germline (reference sequence). V lost 7 bases and J 5 bases, leaving 9 bases between the germline ends.

This chain links TRBV12-5 with TRBJ1-1; 8 bases map to TRBD1. J was trimmed by 6 bases and V by 1 base; bases with no gene match: 4. Germline V gene sequence: CDR1 LGHNT, CDR2 FRNRAP. This CDR3 is 14 amino acids long. CDR3 sequence reads: CASGLGQGASEAFF. CDR3 DNA: TGTGCTAGTGGTTTGGGGCAGGGGGCCTCTGAAGCTTTCTTT.

The chain employs TRBV7-2 and TRBJ2-5; the match to TRBD2 covers 10 bases. CDR1 is SGHTA and CDR2 is FQGNSA in the germline V gene. The CDR3 is 15 residues long. The junction had 6 bases not matched to a gene; V was cut back by 6 bases and J by 2 bases. This CDR3 reads CASRSTSGIQETQYF. CDR3 bases: TGTGCCAGCAGGTCCACTAGCGGGATACAAGAGACCCAGTACTTC. Supplemented by reference TRBV7-2 and TRBJ2-5, the full variable domain reads GAGVSQSPSNKVTEKGKDVELRCDPISGHTALYWYRQSLGQGLEFLIYFQGNSAPDKSGLPSDRFSAERTGGSVSTLTIQRTQQEDSAVYLCASRSTSGIQETQYFGPGTRLLVL.

V usage is TRBV15 and J usage is TRBJ2-1; TRBD2 matches 7 bases. The length of the CDR3 is 17 residues. Germline values: CDR1 LNHNV, CDR2 YYDKDF (reference sequence). With V trimmed by 0 bases and J by 0 bases, 5 bases remained unmatched. The CDR3: CATSRDLGGSSYNEQFF. CDR3 bases: TGTGCCACCAGCAGAGATCTTGGCGGGAGCTCCTACAATGAGCAGTTCTTC. The full variable domain, rest sourced from reference TRBV15 and TRBJ2-1, is DAMVIQNPRYQVTQFGKPVTLSCSQTLNHNVMYWYQQKSSQAPKLLFHYYDKDFNNEADTPDNFQSRRPNTSFCFLDIRSPGLGDTAMYLCATSRDLGGSSYNEQFFGPGTRLTVL.